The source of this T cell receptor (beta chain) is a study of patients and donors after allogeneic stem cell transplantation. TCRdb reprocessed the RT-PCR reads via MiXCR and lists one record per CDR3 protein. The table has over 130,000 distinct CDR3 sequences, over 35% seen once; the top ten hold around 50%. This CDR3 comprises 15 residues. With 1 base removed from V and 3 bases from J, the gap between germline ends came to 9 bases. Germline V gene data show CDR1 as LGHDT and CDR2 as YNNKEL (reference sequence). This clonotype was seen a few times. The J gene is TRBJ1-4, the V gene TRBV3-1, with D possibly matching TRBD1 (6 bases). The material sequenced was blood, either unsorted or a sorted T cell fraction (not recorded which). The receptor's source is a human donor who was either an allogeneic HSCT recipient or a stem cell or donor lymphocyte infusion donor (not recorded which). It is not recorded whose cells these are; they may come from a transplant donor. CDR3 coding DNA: TGTGCCAGCAGCCAAGTGGGGGCTCCTAATGAAAAACTGTTTTTT. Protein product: CASSQVGAPNEKLFF.